This entry is about one T cell receptor beta chain. Its antigen is currently unknown. The germline CDR1 and CDR2 sequences are MNHEY and SVGAGI. Between the trimmed V and J ends, which lost 5 bases and 6 bases, there was a span of 11 bases. The CDR3 sequence is 12 residues long. This sample was included in a study of cytomegalovirus exposure and HLA in healthy donors. Study outcomes and limitations: Cytomegalovirus-associated TCR beta chains were listed, numbering roughly 150.

Using immunoSEQ multiplex PCR, the repertoire was profiled, and TCRdb retains in-frame clones only, with some absent. The sample consists of roughly 200,000 clones, about 81% of them appearing once. The TCR was taken from a woman in her twenties or thirties in good health and CMV-seronegative. The material sequenced was PBMCs. J is TRBJ2-7 and V is TRBV6-5; a weak D match, TRBD2 (7 bases). Written as DNA, the CDR3 is TGTGCCAGCAGTGAAGGGGGGGGCGAGCAGTACTTC. It is translated as CASSEGGGEQYF.